Shown below are 27 T cell receptor beta chains from a single sample sequenced in a study of patients and donors after allogeneic stem cell transplantation. One entry per CDR3 protein results from TCRdb running MiXCR on the RT-PCR reads. The repertoire consists of 920,000 or so distinct CDR3 sequences, with roughly 18% occurring once and the leading ten covering 5% to 7.5%. The sample was blood, either unsorted or a sorted T cell fraction (not recorded which). The receptors derive from a human donor who was either an allogeneic HSCT recipient or a stem cell or donor lymphocyte infusion donor (not recorded which). It is not recorded whose cells these are; they may come from a transplant donor.

The V and J genes are TRBV20-1 and TRBJ2-7; 7 positions match TRBD2. The CDR3 has 13 amino acids. Trimming cost V 6 bases and J 2 bases; bases outside gene matches: 7. Germline V gives CDR1 DFQATT, CDR2 SNEGSKA (reference sequence). The DNA of the CDR3 is TGCAGTGCCATGTGGGCGGGAGCCTACGAGCAGTACTTC. This translates into CSAMWAGAYEQYF.

This clonotype has only a few counts. The genes are TRBV24-1 and TRBJ2-2; 9 bases are a match to TRBD1. Looked up from germline, CDR1 is KGHDR and CDR2 is SFDVKD. The J segment lost 5 bases and the V segment lost 3 bases, leaving 6 bases of the junction unmatched. CDR3 length: 16 residues. In DNA form, the CDR3 reads TGTGCCACCAGTGATCCGGGACAGGGTGTTACCGGGGAGCTGTTTTTT. This gives the protein CATSDPGQGVTGELFF.

The rearrangement links TRBV9 to TRBJ2-3; 9 bases are a match to TRBD2. V shed 4 bases and J 3 bases; nucleotides not matched to a gene: 12. The CDR3 consists of 17 residues. In germline, CDR1 is SGDLS, CDR2 YYNGEE. The CDR3 loop reads CASSPSTRGGETDTQYF. In nucleotides, the CDR3 is TGTGCCAGCAGCCCGAGTACGCGGGGGGGCGAAACAGATACGCAGTATTTT.

This clonotype was seen a few times. The rearrangement uses TRBV20-1 and TRBJ2-7, with D unclear. V was cut by 3 bases and J by 5 bases, with 8 bases left in between. From germline, CDR1 is DFQATT and CDR2 SNEGSKA (reference sequence). The CDR3 is made up of 11 amino acids. CDR3 bases: TGCAGTGCTAGCGTTAAGGACGAGCAGTACTTC. This encodes CSASVKDEQYF.

A few counts support this clonotype. The V and J genes are TRBV14 and TRBJ2-1, with D tentatively TRBD1 or TRBD2 (5 bases each). Germline CDR1 and CDR2: SGHDN and FVKESK. The CDR3 consists of 18 residues. V was clipped by 4 bases and J by 2 bases, with 21 bases between them. The CDR3 DNA sequence: TGTGCCAGCAGCCGAGGGGTGCAGGGATGGGGAGCCTACAATGAGCAGTTCTTC. The encoded protein is CASSRGVQGWGAYNEQFF.

This clonotype showed up just a few times. The chain carries TRBV7-2 and TRBJ1-1; D unclear. With 8 bases removed from V and 8 bases from J, the gap between germline ends came to 9 bases. Germline CDR1 reads SGHTA; CDR2 reads FQGNSA. CDR3 length equals 10 residues. The CDR3 loop is CASPEVEAFF. CDR3 sequence (DNA): TGTGCCAGCCCTGAGGTAGAAGCTTTCTTT. The complete variable domain, with remaining parts taken from reference TRBV7-2 and TRBJ1-1, reads GAGVSQSPSNKVTEKGKDVELRCDPISGHTALYWYRQSLGQGLEFLIYFQGNSAPDKSGLPSDRFSAERTGGSVSTLTIQRTQQEDSAVYLCASPEVEAFFGQGTRLTVV.

This clonotype was counted only a few times. The V and J genes are TRBV10-3 and TRBJ1-1; D might be TRBD1 (6 bases). V shed 8 bases and J shed 3 bases, with 13 bases lying between them. The CDR3 covers 13 residues. In germline, CDR1 is ENHRY, CDR2 SYGVKD. CDR3 in DNA: TGTGCCATCGGGGGGCGTAGGGACACTGAAGCTTTCTTT. It encodes CAIGGRRDTEAFF.

This clonotype was seen repeatedly, ten times or more. The J gene is TRBJ2-7, the V gene TRBV20-1; D possibly corresponds to TRBD1 (5 bases). The V gene's germline CDR1 is DFQATT and CDR2 SNEGSKA (reference sequence). Trimming left V 6 bases short and J 7 bases short, with 13 bases between. This CDR3 spans 11 amino acids. CDR3 amino acids: CSATQGWEQYF. CDR3 DNA sequence: TGCAGTGCCACCCAGGGTTGGGAGCAGTACTTC.

This clonotype was found a few times. This chain joins TRBV20-1 and TRBJ1-2; D may be TRBD1 (6 bases). The CDR3 loop spans 14 amino acids. In germline, CDR1 is DFQATT, CDR2 SNEGSKA (reference sequence). V lost 5 bases, J lost 4 bases, and 17 bases lay in between. Here the CDR3 reads CSAELSGTSYGYTF. CDR3 bases: TGCAGTGCTGAGCTATCCGGGACATCCTATGGCTACACCTTC.

The chain uses TRBV11-3 and TRBJ2-5; 7 bases line up with TRBD2. The CDR3 has 15 amino acids. Germline V gives CDR1 SGHNT, CDR2 YENEEA. The V and J ends lost 2 bases and 2 bases, in that order; junction bases with no gene match: 5. The CDR3 DNA reads as TGTGCCAGCAGCTTAAACGGGAGGTCTCAAGAGACCCAGTACTTC. It translates to CASSLNGRSQETQYF.

In its sample, this clonotype was seen a few times. V usage is TRBV7-9 and J usage is TRBJ1-4; D remains ambiguous. V lost 5 bases to trimming and J lost 6 bases, with 13 bases between them. The CDR3 is 14 residues long. The V gene's germline CDR1 is SEHNR and CDR2 FQNEAQ (reference sequence). The CDR3 bases are TGTGCCAGCAGCCCCCGGAGATTGGATGAAAAACTGTTTTTT. Protein sequence: CASSPRRLDEKLFF. The full variable domain, completed using reference TRBV7-9 and TRBJ1-4, is DTGVSQNPRHKITKRGQNVTFRCDPISEHNRLYWYRQTLGQGPEFLTYFQNEAQLEKSRLLSDRFSAERPKGSFSTLEIQRTEQGDSAMYLCASSPRRLDEKLFFGSGTQLSVL.

In its sample, this clonotype was seen many times. One end of the junction fails to match germline, which may point to a read error. The V and J genes are TRBV5-1 and TRBJ2-2; D unresolved. The germline CDR1 and CDR2 sequences are SGHRS and YFSETQ. The CDR3 length is 12 residues. DNA for the CDR3: TGTGCCAGCAGCCTCCCGGCCGGGGAGCTGTTTTTT. Its protein product is CASSLPAGELFF. The full variable domain, with the rest looked up from reference TRBV5-1 and TRBJ2-2, is KAGVTQTPRYLIKTRGQQVTLSCSPISGHRSVSWYQQTPGQGLQFLFEYFSETQRNKGNFPGRFSGRQFSNSRSEMNVSTLELGDSALYLCASSLPAGELFFGEGSRLTVL.

This clonotype was seen a few times. The chain is built from TRBV2 and TRBJ2-2; D call uncertain. Trimming took off 4 bases at V and 9 bases at J, with 9 bases between the two ends. Germline CDR1 reads SNHLY; CDR2 reads FYNNEI. The CDR3 covers 12 residues. In nucleotides, the CDR3 is TGTGCCAGCAGTGGGATTTACAGGGAGCTGTTTTTT. It yields the protein CASSGIYRELFF.

The chain combines TRBV20-1 with TRBJ1-2; D call uncertain. Germline CDR1 is DFQATT and CDR2 is SNEGSKA (reference sequence). Deletions cut 0 bases from V and 2 bases from J, with 7 bases between. This CDR3 contains 13 residues. DNA of the CDR3: TGCAGTGCTAGAGATACGGACAACTATGGCTACACCTTC. Encoded protein: CSARDTDNYGYTF.

This clonotype was seen only a few times. The V gene is TRBV29-1, the J gene TRBJ2-5, with 12 nucleotides matching TRBD2. Germline CDR1 and CDR2: SQVTM and ANQGSEA. The V segment lost 6 bases and the J segment 5 bases; nucleotides outside the gene matches: 7. The CDR3 has 14 residues. CDR3 in DNA: TGCAGCGTCCTGACTAGCGGGAGCGGGGAGACCCAGTACTTC. Residues: CSVLTSGSGETQYF.

CDR3 in amino acids: CASRMRATGLYSNQPQHF. In nucleotides, the CDR3 is TGTGCCAGCAGGATGAGGGCGACAGGCCTCTATAGCAATCAGCCCCAGCATTTT. The gene calls are TRBV2 and TRBJ1-5, with D maybe TRBD1 (6 bases). Germline loops: CDR1 SNHLY, CDR2 FYNNEI. Trimming left V 6 bases short and J 0 bases short, with 21 bases between. The CDR3 has 18 amino acids.

This clonotype was detected only a few times. The chain links TRBV20-1 to TRBJ1-1; 7 nucleotides agree with TRBD1. This CDR3 spans 14 amino acids. Germline assignment: CDR1 DFQATT and CDR2 SNEGSKA (reference sequence). Trimming at V came to 5 bases and at J to 1 base, leaving 7 bases not matched to a gene. The CDR3 region has the DNA TGCAGTGCTCAACGAGACAGGGCGAACACTGAAGCTTTCTTT. Translating it yields CSAQRDRANTEAFF.

The table lists this clonotype with a few counts. The V and J genes are TRBV7-2 and TRBJ1-2; TRBD1 matches 7 bases. Germline values: CDR1 SGHTA, CDR2 FQGNSA. CDR3 length equals 14 residues. The V segment lost 5 bases and the J segment 2 bases; nucleotides outside the gene matches: 5. This CDR3 reads CASSPSTGNYGYTF. CDR3 coding DNA: TGTGCCAGCAGCCCCTCGACAGGGAACTATGGCTACACCTTC.

CDR3 amino acids: CAISVTGQASYEQYF. The CDR3 DNA reads TGTGCCATCAGCGTTACGGGACAGGCCTCCTACGAGCAGTACTTC. V gene TRBV10-3 combines with J gene TRBJ2-7, with 8 nucleotides matching TRBD1. V was clipped by 6 bases and J by 0 bases; unmatched bases: 7. The CDR3 consists of 15 residues. Germline V gene lookup returns CDR1 ENHRY and CDR2 SYGVKD.

This clonotype was seen many times. The chain links TRBV20-1 to TRBJ1-1; D might be TRBD1 (5 bases). The CDR3 loop spans 14 amino acids. V lost 0 bases and J 5 bases, leaving 13 bases between the germline ends. The V gene's germline CDR1 is DFQATT and CDR2 SNEGSKA (reference sequence). CDR3 DNA: TGCAGTGCTAGAGATCCAGGGAGAAGAACTGAAGCTTTCTTT. Its translation: CSARDPGRRTEAFF.

This rearrangement joins TRBV6-5 to TRBJ2-5; 8 nucleotides match TRBD2. The CDR3 totals 12 residues. Trimming took 10 bases from V and 5 from J; bases not matched to a gene: 6. The germline CDR1 and CDR2 sequences are MNHEY and SVGAGI. The CDR3 here is CATGTRMETQYF. In DNA, the CDR3 is TGTGCCACCGGGACTAGGATGGAGACCCAGTACTTC.

Only a few counts were recorded for this clonotype. The J gene is TRBJ2-7, the V gene TRBV7-9; 7 positions agree with TRBD2. Germline V gene sequence: CDR1 SEHNR, CDR2 FQNEAQ (reference sequence). The CDR3 has 14 residues. The V and J ends lost 4 bases and 3 bases, in that order; junction bases with no gene match: 6. The chain's CDR3 is CASSSGRQRYEQYF. The CDR3 DNA reads TGTGCCAGCAGCTCCGGGAGGCAACGCTACGAGCAGTACTTC.

The chain carries TRBV5-1 and TRBJ2-5, with D possibly being TRBD2 (5 bases). With 4 bases removed from V and 5 bases from J, the gap between germline ends came to 18 bases. The CDR3 spans 15 residues. CDR1 SGHRS and CDR2 YFSETQ come from the germline V gene. DNA for the CDR3: TGCGCCAGCAGCCTGGGGATTAAAGGGAGTGAGACCCAGTACTTC. Translated: CASSLGIKGSETQYF.

This clonotype was counted between two and nine times. The V gene is TRBV13, the J gene TRBJ2-7; the D is unclear. The V end lost 5 bases, the J end lost 3 bases, and 17 bases lay between the germline ends. The CDR3 runs to 15 residues. The germline V gene encodes CDR1 PRHDT and CDR2 FYEKMQ (reference sequence). CDR3 in amino acids: CASSKPDLSYYEQYF. CDR3 nucleotide sequence: TGTGCCAGCAGCAAACCAGACTTGAGCTACTACGAGCAGTACTTC. The entire variable domain, with the rest obtained from reference TRBV13 and TRBJ2-7, is as follows: AAGVIQSPRHLIKEKRETATLKCYPIPRHDTVYWYQQGPGQDPQFLISFYEKMQSDKGSIPDRFSAQQFSDYHSELNMSSLELGDSALYFCASSKPDLSYYEQYFGPGTRLTVT.

The V call is TRBV5-8, the J call TRBJ2-3; possibly TRBD1 for D (5 bases). This CDR3 is 15 amino acids long. Trimming cost V 2 bases and J 2 bases, with 12 bases left between them. Germline CDR1 reads SGHTS; CDR2 reads YDEGEE. The CDR3 DNA reads as TGTGCCAGCAGCTTAATCAGACAGTACACAGATACGCAGTATTTT. It is translated as CASSLIRQYTDTQYF.

This chain uses TRBV27 with TRBJ1-1, with D unclear. CDR1 is MNHEY, CDR2 SMNVEV, per germline (reference sequence). V was trimmed by 6 bases and J by 1 base, leaving 12 bases between them. This CDR3 is built from 14 residues. In DNA form, the CDR3 reads TGTGCCAGCAGAATAGGGAAGGGGAACACTGAAGCTTTCTTT. It encodes CASRIGKGNTEAFF.

This clonotype was observed a handful of times. V gene TRBV18 combines with J gene TRBJ2-5; D perhaps matches TRBD1 (6 bases). The length of the CDR3 is 16 residues. Trimming took off 2 bases at V and 5 bases at J, with 18 bases between the two ends. Germline lookup yields CDR1 KGHSH and CDR2 LQKENI. The CDR3 nucleotides read TGTGCCAGCTCACCAAAACAGGGTACAGGGCAGGAGACCCAGTACTTC. It is translated as CASSPKQGTGQETQYF.